The 13 T cell receptor beta chains given below trace back to one sample, sequenced in a study of human T cells and chemical hapten exposure (dated by TCRdb to about 2021). The library was prepared using RACE. TCRdb records NextSeq 500 as the sequencer. TCRdb handled the public reads itself, with Q25 trimming in fastp and clone calling in MiXCR, and kept productive beta chains. Each entry merges the rows of one CDR3 protein and shows their most common DNA and genes. This sample gives 50,000 to 60,000 distinct CDR3 sequences in total; over 10% of them show up just once. The ten largest make up about 2.4% of the sample. Taken with the paper, the label for time point translates to: patch test 3, about 24 weeks after DPC sensitization. The treatment or condition label corresponds to: therapeutic diphenylcyclopropenone sensitization with weekly scalp DPC. Sequencing used whole blood, obtained in connection with sensitization to the hapten diphenylcyclopropenone (DPC). The receptors shown here come from a young man with alopecia areata. Some clones in this sample may be carry-over from other donors' samples.

This clonotype was recorded once. V is TRBV27 and J is TRBJ1-5; D remains ambiguous. This CDR3 has 15 residues. Trimming removed 2 bases at V and 1 base at J, with 9 bases between. CDR1 is MNHEY and CDR2 is SMNVEV in the germline V gene (reference sequence). CDR3 loop: CASSLMGLSNQPQHF. DNA of the CDR3: TGTGCCAGCAGTTTAATGGGGTTAAGCAATCAGCCCCAGCATTTT.

The rearrangement links TRBV7-6 to TRBJ2-4; possible D gene TRBD2, 8 bases. The length of the CDR3 is 18 residues. CDR1 and CDR2 from the germline V gene are SGHVS and FNYEAQ. The V end was cut by 5 bases, the J end by 3 bases, with 23 bases between. CDR3 in amino acids: CASSPGRGQGFFKNIQYF. CDR3 sequence (DNA): TGTGCCAGCAGCCCCGGGAGGGGGCAGGGGTTTTTCAAAAACATTCAGTACTTC.

This clonotype was detected ten times or more. The chain has TRBV30 and TRBJ2-1; D might be TRBD1 (5 bases). V shed 4 bases and J shed 3 bases, with 10 bases lying between them. CDR1 GTSNPN and CDR2 SVGIG come from the germline V gene (reference sequence). CDR3 size: 13 residues. In DNA form, the CDR3 reads TGTGCCTGGAAACCTCAGGGCTACAATGAGCAGTTCTTC. Translating gives CAWKPQGYNEQFF.

This rearrangement joins TRBV6-6 to TRBJ2-3; no definite D call. This CDR3 spans 12 amino acids. In germline, CDR1 is MNHNY, CDR2 SVGAGI (reference sequence). V was trimmed by 5 bases and J by 4 bases, leaving 7 bases between them. In nucleotides, the CDR3 is TGTGCCAGCAGTACTACCGCAGATACGCAGTATTTT. It encodes CASSTTADTQYF.

The chain recombines TRBV18 with TRBJ2-3, with D unclear. This CDR3 is built from 16 residues. V dropped 1 base and J dropped 4 bases, with 15 bases sitting between them. In germline, CDR1 is KGHSH, CDR2 LQKENI. CDR3 sequence (DNA): TGTGCCAGCTCACCACTGATTTCGGTTTCCGCAGATACGCAGTATTTT. Protein product: CASSPLISVSADTQYF. Full variable domain (outside the CDR3, taken from reference TRBV18 and TRBJ2-3): NAGVMQNPRHLVRRRGQEARLRCSPMKGHSHVYWYRQLPEEGLKFMVYLQKENIIDESGMPKERFSAEFPKEGPSILRIQQVVRGDSAAYFCASSPLISVSADTQYFGPGTRLTVL.

A remark on this clonotype: Mismatch with germline at one junction end may stem from a read error. V is TRBV5-3 and J is TRBJ2-1; possible D gene TRBD2, 5 bases. TRBV5-3 is marked as an open reading frame, function uncertain. This CDR3 is 15 amino acids long. The CDR3 protein is CARTLARRQDNEQFF. CDR3 DNA: TGTGCCAGAACCTTGGCCAGGAGGCAAGACAATGAGCAGTTCTTC.

The chain employs TRBV2 and TRBJ2-6, with D maybe TRBD1 (5 bases). The germline V gene has CDR1 SNHLY and CDR2 FYNNEI. Trimming removed 6 bases from V and 0 bases from J, with 9 bases in between. The CDR3 totals 15 residues. As DNA, the CDR3 is TGTGCCAGCAGGCAGACAGTCTCTGGGGCCAACGTCCTGACTTTC. Residues: CASRQTVSGANVLTF.

This clonotype was counted ten times or more. The V and J genes are TRBV4-2 and TRBJ2-2; no firm D call. The length of the CDR3 is 16 residues. V gave up 0 bases and J gave up 2 bases, with 10 bases separating them. The V gene's germline CDR1 is LGHNA and CDR2 YNFKEQ. Here the CDR3 DNA reads TGTGCCAGCAGCCAAGAAAACTACGGTAACACCGGGGAGCTGTTTTTT. Amino acids: CASSQENYGNTGELFF.

This clonotype was seen a handful of times. This chain links TRBV7-2 with TRBJ2-3; the D gene is possibly TRBD1 (5 bases). This CDR3 has 18 residues. Trimming took off 5 bases at V and 0 bases at J, with 21 bases between the two ends. Germline CDR1 and CDR2: SGHTA and FQGNSA. This CDR3 reads CASSAFPRSGHSTDTQYF. DNA for the CDR3: TGTGCCAGCAGCGCTTTCCCTAGGTCTGGACATAGCACAGATACGCAGTATTTT.

This clonotype came up many times. V gene TRBV5-1 combines with J gene TRBJ2-7, with no clear D. Germline assignment: CDR1 SGHRS and CDR2 YFSETQ. Trimming took off 0 bases at V and 3 bases at J, with 10 bases between the two ends. The CDR3 runs to 14 residues. CDR3 in amino acids: CASSLASRNYEQYF. The CDR3 nucleotides read TGCGCCAGCAGCTTGGCATCAAGGAACTACGAGCAGTACTTC.

The chain uses TRBV9 and TRBJ1-6, with no clear D. The V gene lost 4 bases and the J gene lost 6 bases, with 11 bases spanning the gap. Germline V gene data show CDR1 as SGDLS and CDR2 as YYNGEE. The CDR3 length is 14 residues. CDR3 loop: CASSLPGPNSPLHF. CDR3 sequence (DNA): TGTGCCAGCAGCTTACCGGGCCCTAATTCACCCCTCCACTTT. Combining the CDR3 with reference TRBV9 and TRBJ1-6 gives the whole variable domain DSGVTQTPKHLITATGQRVTLRCSPRSGDLSVYWYQQSLDQGLQFLIQYYNGEERAKGNILERFSAQQFPDLHSELNLSSLELGDSALYFCASSLPGPNSPLHFGNGTRLTVT.

This clonotype occurred a few times. DNA of the CDR3: TGTGCCAGCAGCGGCCGGGACAGCTGGTACTATGGCTACACCTTC. It translates to CASSGRDSWYYGYTF. The chain carries TRBV9 and TRBJ1-2, with 7 bases that match TRBD1. The CDR3 has 15 amino acids. V lost 3 bases, J lost 3 bases, and 8 bases stayed unmatched. In germline, CDR1 is SGDLS, CDR2 YYNGEE.

This sequence joins TRBV28 and TRBJ1-6; 10 positions match TRBD1. From germline, CDR1 is MDHEN and CDR2 SYDVKM. The ends lost 3 bases at V and 10 bases at J; junction bases unmatched: 12. The CDR3 contains 17 residues. The CDR3 sequence: CASSLLPGQGLRSPLHF. DNA for the CDR3: TGTGCCAGCAGTTTGCTACCGGGACAGGGGTTAAGGTCACCCCTCCACTTT.